This is a list of T cell receptor beta chains from one sample in a study of blood T cell repertoires in COVID-19. The repertoire was sequenced with immunoSEQ multiplex PCR; TCRdb's copy has only in-frame clones and lacks some. The sample has 26,000 or so clones, around nine tenths seen once. Material for sequencing was peripheral blood. These receptors came from a human donor in a cohort sampled during active COVID-19. Both conserved end residues are part of each CDR3. The D gene is left open where the match is weak. For some rows the clone size is stated as once, few or many, or as a class when expanded; others skip it.

J gene: TRBJ2-7
clone size: -
D gene: -
V gene: TRBV5-1
CDR3 protein: CASSLEAGEQYF
CDR3 DNA: TGCGCCAGCAGCTTGGAGGCGGGCGAGCAGTACTTC

J gene: TRBJ1-2
clone size: -
D gene: -
V gene: TRBV3-1/TRBV3-2
CDR3 protein: CASSQKGMGGYTF
CDR3 DNA: TGTGCCAGCAGCCAAAAGGGGATGGGTGGCTACACCTTC

J gene: TRBJ2-1
clone size: -
D gene: TRBD2
V gene: TRBV4-3
CDR3 protein: CASSQDSSGSPYEQFF
CDR3 DNA: TGCGCCAGCAGCCAAGATTCTAGCGGGAGCCCCTATGAGCAGTTCTTC

J gene: TRBJ2-7
clone size: -
D gene: TRBD1
V gene: TRBV11-2
CDR3 protein: CASSLGVTGGYEQYF
CDR3 DNA: TGTGCCAGCAGCTTAGGCGTGACAGGGGGTTACGAGCAGTACTTC

J gene: TRBJ1-5
clone size: few
D gene: -
V gene: TRBV7-9
CDR3 protein: CASSEQARGNQPQHF
CDR3 DNA: TGTGCCAGCAGCGAACAGGCCCGGGGGAATCAGCCCCAGCATTTT

J gene: TRBJ2-3
clone size: -
D gene: -
V gene: TRBV19
CDR3 protein: CASSLSPVGLGTDTQYF
CDR3 DNA: TGTGCCAGTAGCCTTTCCCCCGTGGGACTTGGCACAGATACGCAGTATTTT

J gene: TRBJ1-2
clone size: -
D gene: -
V gene: TRBV9
CDR3 protein: CASSVSQGIDGYTF
CDR3 DNA: TGTGCCAGCAGCGTATCTCAGGGGATAGATGGCTACACCTTC

J gene: TRBJ2-5
clone size: -
D gene: -
V gene: TRBV5-5
CDR3 protein: CASSLTQGILETQYF
CDR3 DNA: TGTGCCAGCAGCTTGACCCAGGGGATATTGGAGACCCAGTACTTC

J gene: TRBJ2-7
clone size: -
D gene: -
V gene: TRBV4-3
CDR3 protein: CASSQDGGYEQYF
CDR3 DNA: TGCGCCAGCAGCCAAGATGGCGGGTACGAGCAGTACTTC

J gene: TRBJ2-1
clone size: -
D gene: -
V gene: TRBV3-1/TRBV3-2
CDR3 protein: CASSQLLRGNEQFF
CDR3 DNA: TGTGCCAGCAGCCAACTCCTCAGGGGTAATGAGCAGTTCTTC

J gene: TRBJ1-5
clone size: few
D gene: -
V gene: TRBV4-2
CDR3 protein: CASSQGYGNQPQHF
CDR3 DNA: TGTGCCAGCAGCCAAGGTTATGGCAATCAGCCCCAGCATTTT

J gene: TRBJ2-3
clone size: -
D gene: TRBD1
V gene: TRBV19
CDR3 protein: CASSGQGTTDTQYF
CDR3 DNA: TGTGCCAGTAGTGGACAGGGGACCACAGATACGCAGTATTTT

J gene: TRBJ1-2
clone size: few
D gene: -
V gene: TRBV18
CDR3 protein: CASSPGDTGLGYGYTF
CDR3 DNA: TGTGCCAGCTCACCGGGGGATACAGGGCTGGGCTATGGCTACACCTTC

J gene: TRBJ1-1
clone size: -
D gene: -
V gene: TRBV6-6
CDR3 protein: CAGKREQNTEAFF
CDR3 DNA: TGTGCCGGTAAACGGGAGCAGAACACTGAAGCTTTCTTT

J gene: TRBJ1-5
clone size: few
D gene: -
V gene: TRBV10-2
CDR3 protein: CASSESTDQPQHF
CDR3 DNA: TGCGCCAGCAGTGAGTCTACAGATCAGCCCCAGCATTTT

J gene: TRBJ2-3
clone size: -
D gene: TRBD2
V gene: TRBV11-2
CDR3 protein: CASSFSGSTDTQYF
CDR3 DNA: TGTGCCAGCAGCTTTAGCGGGAGTACAGATACGCAGTATTTT